Listed below are T cell receptor beta chains from one sample, sequenced in a study of identical twins. One entry per CDR3 protein results from TCRdb running MiXCR on the 5' RACE reads. This table holds some 790,000 distinct CDR3 sequences, 15% to 20% found once. This sample was shared with a second study, whose subject was T cells expressing NK-cell markers.

What was sequenced was PBMCs. The receptors originated from a woman younger than 30 in good health. CDR3s include the opening cysteine and the closing phenylalanine or tryptophan. Each record gives: CDR3 DNA, CDR3 protein, D gene, V gene, clone size, J gene. A D gene is named only where the DNA matches it firmly. The size of a clone is reported for some rows only, either as once, few or many, or as a class for expanded clones.

TGTGCCAGCAGTTTATTTGTTGGTGGCAGGGGATCCGGGGAGCTGTTTTTT,CASSLFVGGRGSGELFF,NA,TRBV27,NA,TRBJ2-2
TGTGCCAGCAGCTTAGTGACTAGCGGTTATACCGGGGAGCTGTTTTTT,CASSLVTSGYTGELFF,TRBD2,TRBV11-2,NA,TRBJ2-2
TGCAGCGTTCGGAGTTCCGGGACTAGTCGGTTCTTC,CSVRSSGTSRFF,TRBD2,TRBV29-1,NA,TRBJ2-1
TGTGCCAGCAGCCAAGGAGAGGGGCTTGAGCAGTTCTTC,CASSQGEGLEQFF,NA,TRBV7-8,NA,TRBJ2-1
TGTGCCAGCAGCTTAGAAGGCGGGGGGGCCTACAATGAGCAGTTCTTC,CASSLEGGGAYNEQFF,TRBD2,TRBV7-3,NA,TRBJ2-1
TGTGCCAGCAGCTTACAGATGACAGGGTTCGATGAGCAGTTCTTC,CASSLQMTGFDEQFF,TRBD1,TRBV7-9,NA,TRBJ2-1
TGTGCCAGCACCAGGGACAATTACGAGCAGTACTTC,CASTRDNYEQYF,NA,TRBV12-3/TRBV12-4,many,TRBJ2-7
TGTGCCAGCAGCGTAGGACAGGGGGCCTACAATGAGCAGTTCTTC,CASSVGQGAYNEQFF,TRBD1,TRBV9,NA,TRBJ2-1
TGTGCCAGCAGCCCCTTCGGGAGCGGGAGAGGGGAGACCCAGTACTTC,CASSPFGSGRGETQYF,TRBD2,TRBV7-2,few,TRBJ2-5
TGTGCCAGCAGCCATCGCCTCGGACTAAACTCCTACAATGAGCAGTTCTTC,CASSHRLGLNSYNEQFF,NA,TRBV27,NA,TRBJ2-1
TGCGCCAGCAGCCAACCCAGCCAGGGGGCTTCCTACGAGCAGTACTTC,CASSQPSQGASYEQYF,TRBD1,TRBV4-1,NA,TRBJ2-7
TGCAGTGCAGTCCCTAATTACAATGAGCAGTTCTTC,CSAVPNYNEQFF,NA,TRBV20-1,NA,TRBJ2-1
TGCGCCAGCACGAGGACAGACAGCTCCTACAATGAGCAGTTCTTC,CASTRTDSSYNEQFF,NA,TRBV5-1,few,TRBJ2-1
TGTGCTAGTGGACAAAATGGGGGGGTTTATGAAGCTTTCTTT,CASGQNGGVYEAFF,NA,TRBV12-5,NA,TRBJ1-1
TGCGCCAGCAGCTCGACAGGTTCCGGGGAGACCCAGTACTTC,CASSSTGSGETQYF,NA,TRBV5-1,NA,TRBJ2-5
TGTGCCAGCACTCGCGGTAGGGACTCAGAGACCCAGTACTTC,CASTRGRDSETQYF,NA,TRBV5-4,few,TRBJ2-5
TGCAGTGCTAGACAGTCCCTATACGAGCAGTACTTC,CSARQSLYEQYF,NA,TRBV20-1,NA,TRBJ2-7
TGCGCCAGCAGCACTCGCTCCATGGACAGCATTAACTATGGCTACACCTTC,CASSTRSMDSINYGYTF,NA,TRBV5-1,NA,TRBJ1-2
TGTGCCAGCAGCTTTATGACGGGGGGCTACACCTTC,CASSFMTGGYTF,NA,TRBV7-9,NA,TRBJ1-2
TGCGCCAGCAGCCGCTACAGGGGGCTGGGAGAGACCCAGTACTTC,CASSRYRGLGETQYF,TRBD1,TRBV4-3,NA,TRBJ2-5
TGCAGTGCTAAAGCCCCAGGTTTTTCCTACGAGCAGTACTTC,CSAKAPGFSYEQYF,NA,TRBV20-1,few,TRBJ2-7
TGTGCCACCCTTCTTAGCCGGCTTGAGGAGCAGTACTTC,CATLLSRLEEQYF,NA,TRBV6-1,few,TRBJ2-7
TGCAGTGCTAGAGCGATAGGACAGGGTGGAAAAGCTTTCTTT,CSARAIGQGGKAFF,TRBD1,TRBV20-1,few,TRBJ1-1
TGTGCCAGCAGTCGACTAGCCGGAAGCATTCAGTACTTC,CASSRLAGSIQYF,TRBD2,TRBV6-2/TRBV6-3,few,TRBJ2-4
TGCAGTGCTAGCCGTCTAGCGGGAGTGACCTACAATGAGCAGTTCTTC,CSASRLAGVTYNEQFF,TRBD2,TRBV20-1,few,TRBJ2-1
TGTGCCAGCAGCCCGCTATGGGGCATAGCGGCCCAAGAGACCCAGTACTTC,CASSPLWGIAAQETQYF,NA,TRBV11-2,NA,TRBJ2-5
TGTGCCAGCAGGTTGGCGACAGGAAATACAGATACGCAGTATTTT,CASRLATGNTDTQYF,NA,TRBV12-3/TRBV12-4,few,TRBJ2-3
TGTGCCATCAAAGGGATCGGGAGTTCACCCCTCCACTTT,CAIKGIGSSPLHF,NA,TRBV10-3,few,TRBJ1-6
TGTGCCAGCTCACCCGCAGTGAACACTGAAGCTTTCTTT,CASSPAVNTEAFF,NA,TRBV18,few,TRBJ1-1
TGTGCCAGCAGTTTATCCCGCCTCGGGGGTCTAGGGTCACCCCTCCACTTT,CASSLSRLGGLGSPLHF,NA,TRBV27,NA,TRBJ1-6
TGCGCCAGCAGCTTGGAGGCCGCCTCCTACGAGCAGTACTTC,CASSLEAASYEQYF,NA,TRBV5-1,few,TRBJ2-7
TGCGCCAGCAGCCCCGCTATGAACACTGAAGCTTTCTTT,CASSPAMNTEAFF,NA,TRBV5-1,few,TRBJ1-1
TGCGCCAGCAGCGAATACCCGACAGGGTACGGTAGCAATCAGCCCCAGCATTTT,CASSEYPTGYGSNQPQHF,TRBD1,TRBV5-1,NA,TRBJ1-5
TGTGCCAGCAGCTGGGTCCTCACAGATACGCAGTATTTT,CASSWVLTDTQYF,NA,TRBV11-2,NA,TRBJ2-3
TGTGCCTGTCGAGAAACAGGGACGAACACCGGGGAGCTGTTTTTT,CACRETGTNTGELFF,NA,TRBV2,NA,TRBJ2-2
TGTGCCAGCACCCGGACAGGAGGGGGTCAGCCCCAGCATTTT,CASTRTGGGQPQHF,TRBD1,TRBV12-3/TRBV12-4,NA,TRBJ1-5
TGTGCTAGTGGTTTGGAAGAGGGGAACACCATATATTTT,CASGLEEGNTIYF,NA,TRBV12-5,once,TRBJ1-3
TGCAGTGCTGGCCGGGACACCAGCCTGGTGCAGTTCTTC,CSAGRDTSLVQFF,NA,TRBV20-1,NA,TRBJ2-1
TGTGCCAGCAGTTTATCTGGACAGGGAGGTGGCTACACCTTC,CASSLSGQGGGYTF,TRBD1,TRBV27,NA,TRBJ1-2
TGTGCCAGTAGTGACAGACATAATTCACCCCTCCACTTT,CASSDRHNSPLHF,NA,TRBV19,NA,TRBJ1-6
TGTGCCAGCAGCGTAGGTGTTAGTCTGGGGGAGACCCAGTACTTC,CASSVGVSLGETQYF,NA,TRBV9,NA,TRBJ2-5
TGTGCCAGCAGCTTATCGGCCTCCAGTCTCGGGGAGCTGTTTTTT,CASSLSASSLGELFF,NA,TRBV7-9,NA,TRBJ2-2
TGTGCCAGCAGCCGTTCTTCCGGGTTGTACGAGCAGTACTTC,CASSRSSGLYEQYF,NA,TRBV3-1,many,TRBJ2-7
TGTGCCAGCAGCTTTCGGCGGGGCGCTGAGACCCAGTACTTC,CASSFRRGAETQYF,NA,TRBV7-9,NA,TRBJ2-5
TGCGCCAGCAGCTTGCCGGGACTAGCGGGGGGGTTGAGCACAGATACGCAGTATTTT,CASSLPGLAGGLSTDTQYF,TRBD2,TRBV5-1,NA,TRBJ2-3
TGTGCCAGCGACCCAGGAGGAAGCTCCTACAATGAGCAGTTCTTC,CASDPGGSSYNEQFF,NA,TRBV12-3/TRBV12-4,many,TRBJ2-1
TGTGCCACCACGGGACATGGGATAAATGAGCAGTTCTTC,CATTGHGINEQFF,NA,TRBV10-3,NA,TRBJ2-1